What follows describes a single T cell receptor beta chain. As yet, its antigen is unknown. The use of a sample-barcoded 5' primer and a J-beta primer mix characterized a second PCR of about 7 to 12 cycles. TCRdb itself ran the 5' RACE reads through MiXCR, one entry per CDR3 protein. The table lists around 1,600,000 distinct CDR3 sequences, 40% to 45% of them singletons. This sample stems from a study of blood T cells in healthy people across ages. Study-level findings and limits: The lack of PBMC sorting stopped any conclusive naive versus antigen-experienced comparison.

This CDR3 has 13 amino acids. The V gene lost 8 bases and the J gene lost 4 bases, with 9 bases spanning the gap. Sample: blood. This clonotype originated in a woman aged 18-35 years in good health. The rearrangement links TRBV12-3 or TRBV12-4 to TRBJ2-6; no clear D gene. The CDR3 spells CASQTAGANVLTF. The CDR3 DNA reads TGTGCCAGCCAAACGGCGGGGGCCAACGTCCTGACTTTC.